This T cell receptor (beta chain) was identified during a study of cytomegalovirus exposure and HLA in healthy donors. With 60 Vbeta and 13 Jbeta primers, the PCR was carried out. The data were produced by immunoSEQ multiplex PCR, yet TCRdb's version contains in-frame clones alone and is incomplete. The sample records 95,000 to 150,000 clones, roughly a tenth being singletons. The CDR3 contains 15 residues. Trimming left V 10 bases short and J 4 bases short, with 21 bases between. CDR1 is SNHLY, CDR2 FYNNEI, per germline. The sequence derives from a young woman in good health and CMV-seropositive. The sample comprised PBMCs. The chain uses TRBV2 and TRBJ2-3; maybe TRBD2 (6 bases). The CDR3, as DNA: TGTGCCACTAGAAGGACTACTACCTGGGCAGATACGCAGTATTTT. Amino acid sequence: CATRRTTTWADTQYF.